Listed here is a single TCR beta chain. The assay was immunoSEQ multiplex PCR, and TCRdb's table has in-frame clones only and misses some. The sample contains some 9,300 clones, 80% to 90% of which appear only once. As to time point: 2015-2016 season, 7 days after influenza vaccination. The record originates from a study of follicular helper T cells after annual influenza vaccination. V lost 5 bases to trimming and J lost 10 bases, with 17 bases between them. The CDR3 length is 13 residues. The germline gives CDR1 MNHEY, CDR2 SVGAGI. The clonotype originates from an adult who received the influenza vaccine. The starting material was CXCR5+ CD38- circulating T follicular helper cells from blood, obtained 7 days after influenza vaccination. Subset indicated: circulating Tfh, non-naive CD4+CXCR5+PD-1+ (ICOS+CD38+ or ICOS-CD38-). The chain has TRBV6-5 and TRBJ1-1; D might be TRBD1 (6 bases). The CDR3 reads CASSLQGRVGAFF. The CDR3 nucleotides read TGTGCCAGCAGTCTCCAGGGGAGGGTGGGAGCTTTCTTT.